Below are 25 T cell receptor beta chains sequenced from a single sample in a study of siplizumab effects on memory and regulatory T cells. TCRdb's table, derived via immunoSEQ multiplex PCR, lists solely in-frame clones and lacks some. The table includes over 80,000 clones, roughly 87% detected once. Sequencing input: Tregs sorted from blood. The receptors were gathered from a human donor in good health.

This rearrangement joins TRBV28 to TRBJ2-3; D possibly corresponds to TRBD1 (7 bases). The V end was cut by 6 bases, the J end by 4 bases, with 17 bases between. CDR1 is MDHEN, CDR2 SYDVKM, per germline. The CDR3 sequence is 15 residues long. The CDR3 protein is CASRQGGRGADTQYF. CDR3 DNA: TGTGCCAGCAGACAAGGTGGCAGGGGGGCAGATACGCAGTATTTT.

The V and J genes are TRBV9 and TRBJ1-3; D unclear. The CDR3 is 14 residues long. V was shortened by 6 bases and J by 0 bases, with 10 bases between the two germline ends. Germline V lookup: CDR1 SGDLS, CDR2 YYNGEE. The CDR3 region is CASMEGSSGNTIYF. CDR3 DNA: TGTGCCAGCATGGAGGGTTCCTCTGGAAACACCATATATTTT.

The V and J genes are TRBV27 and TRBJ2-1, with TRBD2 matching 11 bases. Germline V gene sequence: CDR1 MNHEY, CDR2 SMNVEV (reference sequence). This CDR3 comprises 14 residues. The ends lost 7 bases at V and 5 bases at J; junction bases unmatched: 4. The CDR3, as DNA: TGTGCCAGCAAGCCGGGACTAGCGGACAATGAGCAGTTCTTC. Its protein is CASKPGLADNEQFF.

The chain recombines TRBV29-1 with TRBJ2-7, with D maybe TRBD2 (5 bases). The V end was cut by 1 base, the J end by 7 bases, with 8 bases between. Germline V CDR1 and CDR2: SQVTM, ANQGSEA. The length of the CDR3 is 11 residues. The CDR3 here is CSVEGTREQYF. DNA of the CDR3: TGCAGCGTTGAAGGTACTAGGGAGCAGTACTTC.

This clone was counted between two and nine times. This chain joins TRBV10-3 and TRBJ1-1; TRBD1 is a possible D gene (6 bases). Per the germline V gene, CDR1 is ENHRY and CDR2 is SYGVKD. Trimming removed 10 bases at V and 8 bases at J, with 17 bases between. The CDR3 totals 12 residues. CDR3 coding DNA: TGTGCCACATCGCACAGGGATCTAGAAGCTTTCTTT. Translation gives CATSHRDLEAFF.

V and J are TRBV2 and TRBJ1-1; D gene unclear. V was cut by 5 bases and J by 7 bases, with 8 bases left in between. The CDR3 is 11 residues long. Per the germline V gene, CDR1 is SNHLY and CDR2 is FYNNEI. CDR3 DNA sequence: TGTGCCAGCAGTCTCAGATATGAAGCTTTCTTT. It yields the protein CASSLRYEAFF.

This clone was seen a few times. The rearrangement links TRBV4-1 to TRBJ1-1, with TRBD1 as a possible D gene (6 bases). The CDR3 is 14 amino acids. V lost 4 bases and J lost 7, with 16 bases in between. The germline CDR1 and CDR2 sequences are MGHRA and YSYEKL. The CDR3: CASSPDPGGLEAFF. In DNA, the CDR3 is TGCGCCAGCAGCCCTGATCCGGGGGGCCTTGAAGCTTTCTTT.

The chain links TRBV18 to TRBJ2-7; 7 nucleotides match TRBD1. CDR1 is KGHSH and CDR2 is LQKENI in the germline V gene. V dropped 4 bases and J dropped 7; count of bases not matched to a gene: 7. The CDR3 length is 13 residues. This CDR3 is CASSQPGQWEQYF. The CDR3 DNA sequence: TGTGCCAGCTCACAGCCGGGACAGTGGGAGCAGTACTTC. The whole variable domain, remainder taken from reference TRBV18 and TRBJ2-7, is NAGVMQNPRHLVRRRGQEARLRCSPMKGHSHVYWYRQLPEEGLKFMVYLQKENIIDESGMPKERFSAEFPKEGPSILRIQQVVRGDSAAYFCASSQPGQWEQYFGPGTRLTVT.

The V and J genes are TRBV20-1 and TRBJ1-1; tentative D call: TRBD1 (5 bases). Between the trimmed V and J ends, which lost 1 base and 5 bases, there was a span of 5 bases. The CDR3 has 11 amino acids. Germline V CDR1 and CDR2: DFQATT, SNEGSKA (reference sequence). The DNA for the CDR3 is TGCAGTGCTAGAGGACAGACTGAAGCTTTCTTT. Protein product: CSARGQTEAFF.

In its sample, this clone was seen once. CDR3: CASSTRQGLYEQYF. The DNA for the CDR3 is TGTGCCAGCTCAACAAGACAGGGACTCTACGAGCAGTACTTC. The chain carries TRBV18 and TRBJ2-7, with D tentatively TRBD1 (7 bases). The CDR3 runs 14 residues. Germline CDR1 is KGHSH and CDR2 is LQKENI. The ends were cut back, 5 bases at V and 3 bases at J, with 14 bases in the middle.

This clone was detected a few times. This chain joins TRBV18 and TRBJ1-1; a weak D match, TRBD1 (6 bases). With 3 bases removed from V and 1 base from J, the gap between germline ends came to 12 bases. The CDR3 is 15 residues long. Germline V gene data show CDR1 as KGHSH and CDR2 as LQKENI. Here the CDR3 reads CASSPYTGTNTEAFF. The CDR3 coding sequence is TGTGCCAGCTCACCGTACACAGGGACGAACACTGAAGCTTTCTTT.

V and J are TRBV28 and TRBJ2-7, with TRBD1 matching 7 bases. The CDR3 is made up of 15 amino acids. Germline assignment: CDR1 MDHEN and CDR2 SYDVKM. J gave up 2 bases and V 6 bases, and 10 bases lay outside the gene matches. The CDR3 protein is CASRSNRGRTYEQYF. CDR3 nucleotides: TGTGCCAGCAGGAGCAACAGGGGACGAACCTACGAGCAGTACTTC.

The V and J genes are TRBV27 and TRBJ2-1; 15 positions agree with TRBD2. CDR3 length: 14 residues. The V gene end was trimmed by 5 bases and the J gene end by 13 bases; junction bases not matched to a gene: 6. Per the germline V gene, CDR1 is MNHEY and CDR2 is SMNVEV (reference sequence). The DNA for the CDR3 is TGTGCCAGCAGTCCCGGACTAGCGGGGGGGCCACAGTTCTTC. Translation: CASSPGLAGGPQFF.

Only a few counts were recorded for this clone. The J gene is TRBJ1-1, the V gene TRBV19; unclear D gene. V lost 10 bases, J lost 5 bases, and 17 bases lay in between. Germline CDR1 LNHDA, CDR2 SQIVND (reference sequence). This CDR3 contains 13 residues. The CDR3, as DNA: TGTGCCACCCAATGGGGAGTAGGTACTGAAGCTTTCTTT. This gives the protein CATQWGVGTEAFF.

The CDR3 here is CASSPRPDPNTEAFF. The CDR3, as DNA: TGTGCCAGCTCACCCAGACCGGACCCCAACACTGAAGCTTTCTTT. The chain employs TRBV18 and TRBJ1-1, with D unclear. Germline V gene data show CDR1 as KGHSH and CDR2 as LQKENI. The CDR3 contains 15 residues. V was shortened by 3 bases and J by 2 bases, with 13 bases between the two germline ends.

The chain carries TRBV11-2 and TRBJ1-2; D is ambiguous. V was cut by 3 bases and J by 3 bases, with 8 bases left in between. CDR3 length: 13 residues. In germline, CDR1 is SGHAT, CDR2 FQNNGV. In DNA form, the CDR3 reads TGTGCCAGCAGCTTCGAGGGATACTATGGCTACACCTTC. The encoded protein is CASSFEGYYGYTF.

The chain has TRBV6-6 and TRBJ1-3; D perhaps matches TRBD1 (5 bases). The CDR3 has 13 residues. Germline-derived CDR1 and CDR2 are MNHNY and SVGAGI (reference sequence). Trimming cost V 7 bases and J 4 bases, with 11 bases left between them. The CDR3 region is CASIPGNGNTIYF. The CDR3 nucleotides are TGTGCCAGCATCCCAGGGAACGGAAACACCATATATTTT.

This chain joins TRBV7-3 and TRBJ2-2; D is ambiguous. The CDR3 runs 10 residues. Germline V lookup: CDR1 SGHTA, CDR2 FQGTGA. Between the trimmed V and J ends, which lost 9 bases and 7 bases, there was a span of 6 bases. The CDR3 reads CAREHGELFF. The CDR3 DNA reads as TGTGCCAGAGAGCACGGGGAGCTGTTTTTT.

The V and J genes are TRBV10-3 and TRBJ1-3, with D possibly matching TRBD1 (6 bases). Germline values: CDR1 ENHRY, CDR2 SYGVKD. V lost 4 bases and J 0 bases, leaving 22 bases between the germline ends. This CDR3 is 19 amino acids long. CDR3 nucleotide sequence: TGTGCCATCAGTGCGCCAAAACGGACAGCTCAGATCTCTGGAAACACCATATATTTT. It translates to CAISAPKRTAQISGNTIYF.

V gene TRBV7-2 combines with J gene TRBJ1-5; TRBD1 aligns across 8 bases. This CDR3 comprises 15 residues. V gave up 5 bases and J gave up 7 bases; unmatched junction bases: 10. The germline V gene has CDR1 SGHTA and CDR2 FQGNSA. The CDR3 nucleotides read TGTGCCAGCAGCCCCGGACAGGGCTTCTGGCAGCCCCAGCATTTT. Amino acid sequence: CASSPGQGFWQPQHF.

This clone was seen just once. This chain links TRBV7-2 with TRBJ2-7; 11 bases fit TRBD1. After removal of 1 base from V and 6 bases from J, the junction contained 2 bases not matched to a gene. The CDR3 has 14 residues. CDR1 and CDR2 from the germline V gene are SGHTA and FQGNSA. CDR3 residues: CASSLVGTGGEQYF. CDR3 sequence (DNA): TGTGCCAGCAGCTTAGTTGGGACAGGGGGCGAGCAGTACTTC.

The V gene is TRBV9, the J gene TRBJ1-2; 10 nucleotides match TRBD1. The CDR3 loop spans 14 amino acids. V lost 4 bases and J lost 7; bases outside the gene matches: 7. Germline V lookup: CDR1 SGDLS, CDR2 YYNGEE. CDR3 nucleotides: TGTGCCAGCAGCTCGGGACAGGGGCTTTCTGGCTACACCTTC. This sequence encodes CASSSGQGLSGYTF.

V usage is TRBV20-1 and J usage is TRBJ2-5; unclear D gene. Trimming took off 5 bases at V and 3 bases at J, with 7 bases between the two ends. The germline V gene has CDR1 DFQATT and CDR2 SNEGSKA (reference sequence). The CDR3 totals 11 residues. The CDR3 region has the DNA TGCAGTGCTCCTCGGAAAGAGACCCAGTACTTC. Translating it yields CSAPRKETQYF.

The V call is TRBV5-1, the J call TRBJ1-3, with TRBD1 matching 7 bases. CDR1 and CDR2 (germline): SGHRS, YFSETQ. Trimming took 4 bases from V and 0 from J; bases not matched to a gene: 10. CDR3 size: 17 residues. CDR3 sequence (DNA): TGCGCCAGCAGCCAACAGGGGCTAATAAGCTCTGGAAACACCATATATTTT. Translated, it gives CASSQQGLISSGNTIYF.

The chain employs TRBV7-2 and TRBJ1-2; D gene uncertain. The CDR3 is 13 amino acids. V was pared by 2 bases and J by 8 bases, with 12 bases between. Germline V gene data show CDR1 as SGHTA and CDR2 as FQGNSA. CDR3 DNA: TGTGCCAGCAGCTTAAGGACCGACCGCGGCTACACCTTC. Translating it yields CASSLRTDRGYTF. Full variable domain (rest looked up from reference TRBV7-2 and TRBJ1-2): GAGVSQSPSNKVTEKGKDVELRCDPISGHTALYWYRQSLGQGLEFLIYFQGNSAPDKSGLPSDRFSAERTGGSVSTLTIQRTQQEDSAVYLCASSLRTDRGYTFGSGTRLTVV.